This TCR beta chain was captured in a study of CD8 T cells in Susac syndrome. Overall study context: Clinical remission applied to eight sequenced Susac syndrome patients, and five or six had active disease. At the time their blood was drawn, patients with Susac syndrome were either therapy-naive, on corticosteroids (with some of them also receiving intravenous immunoglobulin), or on intravenous immunoglobulin alone.

RNA, at about 0.45 to 1 ug, was reverse transcribed with random hexamers. Multiplex PCR with immunoSEQ amplified the TCR beta CDR3 across 54 Vbeta and 13 Jbeta. MiXCR, applied by TCRdb to the immunoSEQ multiplex PCR reads, yields one record per CDR3 protein. This table has approximately 210,000 distinct CDR3 sequences, 94% appearing once. This CDR3 is 13 amino acids long. Trimming cost V 4 bases and J 6 bases, with 12 bases left between them. Per germline, CDR1 DFQATT and CDR2 SNEGSKA (reference sequence). This clonotype was seen only a few times. The TCR was taken from a human donor with Susac syndrome. The V and J genes are TRBV20-1 and TRBJ1-4, with D uncertain. Source material: CD4+ T cells from PBMCs. CDR3 sequence: CSAILGLHEKLFF. CDR3 in DNA: TGCAGTGCTATATTAGGGCTCCATGAAAAACTGTTTTTT.